This T cell receptor beta chain was recovered during a study of metastatic and nonmetastatic thyroid tumors. Study-level information: Across blood and tumor or nodule tissue, repertoires from malignant and benign thyroid patients were compared with one another.

None of the patients had undergone any treatment ahead of thyroid surgery. This clone occurred a few times. There are 13 residues in the CDR3. The V gene end was trimmed by 4 bases and the J gene end by 8 bases; junction bases not matched to a gene: 8. Germline V gene sequence: CDR1 GTSNPN, CDR2 SVGIG (reference sequence). In the original analysis: A distant-metastasis classifier for papillary thyroid cancer was built using CDR3 differences across clinicopathological groups. Through MiXCR, TCRdb re-clonotyped the PCR reads. The authors' filters were not applied to this entry. The table shows about 52,000 clones, with under 20% occurring only once.

The TCR originated in a female donor with papillary thyroid cancer or a benign thyroid nodule (not recorded which). Some clones in this sample may be carry-over from other donors' samples. The chain recombines TRBV30 with TRBJ1-2; 9 bases align to TRBD1. The sample comprised blood. CDR3 nucleotide sequence: TGTGCCTGGATGAAGGGACAGGGCGGAGGCTACACCTTC. It specifies CAWMKGQGGGYTF.